These T cell receptor beta chains were read from a single sample in a study of OX40 agonist ivuxolimab in advanced cancers. Profiling relied on immunoSEQ multiplex PCR, and the TCRdb table lists in-frame clones only, not all of them. The repertoire holds about 61,000 clones, with roughly 92% as singletons. The sequencing used CD4+ or CD8+ T cells sorted from blood, collected in a trial of the OX40 agonist ivuxolimab. The receptors were sampled from an adult with an advanced solid tumor such as melanoma, head and neck, liver or kidney cancer. The CDR3 runs from the conserved cysteine through the conserved F or W. A D gene is named only where the DNA matches it firmly. A clone size is listed for some rows: how often the clone was seen (once, few, many), or a class if it is expanded.

j_call | d_call | clone_size | v_call | cdr3_aa | cdr3_nt
TRBJ2-5 | TRBD1 | once | TRBV2 | CASSGTGVNQETQYF | TGTGCCAGCAGTGGGACAGGGGTTAACCAAGAGACCCAGTACTTC
TRBJ2-7 | TRBD1 | few | TRBV7-7 | CASSSRQGAEQYF | TGTGCCAGCAGCTCCCGACAGGGGGCCGAGCAGTACTTC
TRBJ2-1 | TRBD1 | . | TRBV7-8 | CASSLGGTGVYNEQFF | TGTGCCAGCAGCTTAGGCGGGACAGGGGTCTACAATGAGCAGTTCTTC
TRBJ1-2 | . | once | TRBV12-5 | CASSGALLAGYTF | TGTGCTAGTAGCGGGGCGCTGCTGGCGGGCTACACCTTC
TRBJ2-2 | . | . | TRBV21-1 | CASSNPLDRVGCTGELFF | TGTGCCAGCAGCAATCCTCTGGACAGGGTGGGGTGCACCGGGGAGCTGTTTTTT
TRBJ2-5 | TRBD2 | . | TRBV2 | CASSGLGEIETQYF | TGTGCCAGCTCCGGACTAGGGGAGATAGAGACCCAGTACTTC
TRBJ1-3 | . | . | TRBV7-8 | CASSLDGLSGNTIYF | TGTGCCAGCAGCTTGGACGGTCTCTCTGGAAACACCATATATTTT
TRBJ1-6 | TRBD1 | . | TRBV2 | CASSGAGMDRGFINYNSPLHF | TGTGCCAGCAGTGGGGCTGGGATGGACAGGGGATTTATAAACTATAATTCACCCCTCCACTTT
TRBJ2-2 | . | . | TRBV11-2 | CASSWTENTGELFF | TGTGCCAGCAGCTGGACAGAGAACACCGGGGAGCTGTTTTTT
TRBJ2-3 | . | once | TRBV2 | CASSESGGTDTQYF | TGTGCCAGCAGTGAATCGGGGGGCACAGATACGCAGTATTTT
TRBJ2-3 | . | . | TRBV21-1 | CASSNQAPDTQYF | TGTGCCAGCAGCAATCAGGCCCCAGATACGCAGTATTTT
TRBJ1-3 | . | once | TRBV19 | CASSIDVVGHSRSGNTIYF | TGTGCCAGTAGTATAGATGTTGTGGGACACTCCCGCTCTGGAAACACCATATATTTT
TRBJ1-2 | . | . | TRBV4-2 | CASSQEQGVVYGYTF | TGTGCCAGCAGCCAAGAACAGGGTGTGGTCTATGGCTACACCTTC
TRBJ1-6 | . | . | TRBV9 | CASSVQSSYNSPLHF | TGTGCCAGCAGCGTACAAAGCTCCTATAATTCACCCCTCCACTTT
TRBJ2-3 | . | . | TRBV7-2 | CASSLAGLDTQYF | TGTGCCAGCAGCTTAGCAGGGTTAGATACGCAGTATTTT
TRBJ2-7 | . | . | TRBV27 | CASSFLGTYEQYF | TGTGCCAGCAGTTTCCTCGGGACCTACGAGCAGTACTTC
TRBJ2-5 | TRBD2 | . | TRBV10-1 | CASSDGSGGVETQYF | TGCGCCAGCAGTGATGGTAGCGGGGGGGTTGAGACCCAGTACTTC
TRBJ1-2 | TRBD1 | . | TRBV2 | CASGRVGQETYGYTF | TGTGCCAGCGGTAGAGTAGGACAGGAGACCTATGGCTACACCTTC